The 10 T cell receptor beta chains below all came from one sample that was sequenced in a study of cytomegalovirus exposure and HLA in healthy donors. Produced via immunoSEQ multiplex PCR; TCRdb's table is partial and in-frame only. Of about 330,000 clones listed, around 87% are singletons. The specimen sequenced was PBMCs. The source of these receptors is a woman aged 25 to 39 in good health and CMV-seropositive.

The J gene is TRBJ2-1, the V gene TRBV9, with TRBD2 identical over 11 bases. Trimming at V came to 3 bases and at J to 2 bases, leaving 1 base not matched to a gene. CDR1 and CDR2 from the germline V gene are SGDLS and YYNGEE. This CDR3 has 15 amino acids. The CDR3 DNA sequence: TGTGCCAGCAGCGGTAGCGGGGGGGCCTACAATGAGCAGTTCTTC. Translated: CASSGSGGAYNEQFF.

In this sample, this clone turned up once. Other DNA sequences of this sample code for an identical CDR3. V and J are TRBV27 and TRBJ1-1; D is ambiguous. Looked up from germline, CDR1 is MNHEY and CDR2 is SMNVEV (reference sequence). The ends were cut back, 2 bases at V and 2 bases at J, with 6 bases in the middle. The CDR3 covers 13 residues. CDR3 sequence reads: CASSLRENTEAFF. CDR3 DNA sequence: TGTGCCAGCAGTTTAAGAGAAAACACTGAAGCTTTCTTT.

The chain recombines TRBV5-1 with TRBJ1-1; D is perhaps TRBD1 (5 bases). The CDR3 sequence is 14 residues long. The V gene lost 1 base and the J gene lost 2 bases, with 9 bases spanning the gap. From germline, CDR1 is SGHRS and CDR2 YFSETQ. The CDR3 is CASSLYGGNTEAFF. CDR3 DNA: TGCGCCAGCAGCTTGTACGGGGGAAACACTGAAGCTTTCTTT. Full variable domain (outside the CDR3, taken from reference TRBV5-1 and TRBJ1-1): KAGVTQTPRYLIKTRGQQVTLSCSPISGHRSVSWYQQTPGQGLQFLFEYFSETQRNKGNFPGRFSGRQFSNSRSEMNVSTLELGDSALYLCASSLYGGNTEAFFGQGTRLTVV.

The V and J genes are TRBV18 and TRBJ2-7; 9 bases line up with TRBD2. Trimming at V came to 4 bases and at J to 4 bases, leaving 11 bases not matched to a gene. Germline assignment: CDR1 KGHSH and CDR2 LQKENI. The CDR3 contains 16 residues. The CDR3 DNA reads as TGTGCCAGCTCACGTGGAGATGGCGGGAGGGGGTACGAGCAGTACTTC. Amino acids: CASSRGDGGRGYEQYF.

The V call is TRBV7-2, the J call TRBJ2-3; no clear D gene. Trimming stripped 4 bases from V and 1 base from J, with 12 bases between. This CDR3 region has 15 residues. Germline V gives CDR1 SGHTA, CDR2 FQGNSA. CDR3 sequence reads: CASSSRRGGTDTQYF. The CDR3 DNA reads TGTGCCAGCAGCTCCCGAAGAGGAGGCACAGATACGCAGTATTTT.

The sample holds a few counts of this clone. V and J are TRBV15 and TRBJ1-2; no definite D call. CDR3 size: 12 residues. Trimming took 6 bases from V and 1 from J, leaving 6 bases between them. Germline loops: CDR1 LNHNV, CDR2 YYDKDF (reference sequence). The CDR3 is CATRTVNYGYTF. The CDR3 DNA follows: TGTGCCACCAGAACAGTTAACTATGGCTACACCTTC.

The chain uses TRBV18 and TRBJ2-7; 7 bases are a match to TRBD1. Per the germline V gene, CDR1 is KGHSH and CDR2 is LQKENI. CDR3 length: 17 residues. V was pared by 5 bases and J by 0 bases, with 13 bases of the junction left unmatched. For the CDR3, the DNA is TGTGCCAGCTCAGAACAGGGTACAGGGGCCCTCTCCTACGAGCAGTACTTC. It encodes CASSEQGTGALSYEQYF.

A note on this clone: Other DNA sequences in this sample translate to the same CDR3. The V call is TRBV5-1, the J call TRBJ1-3; D is uncertain. The V end was cut by 0 bases, the J end by 1 base, with 5 bases between. Germline values: CDR1 SGHRS, CDR2 YFSETQ. The CDR3 contains 14 residues. DNA of the CDR3: TGCGCCAGCAGCTTGGGAGGGTCTGGAAACACCATATATTTT. Translation: CASSLGGSGNTIYF. Complete variable domain (other parts from reference TRBV5-1 and TRBJ1-3): KAGVTQTPRYLIKTRGQQVTLSCSPISGHRSVSWYQQTPGQGLQFLFEYFSETQRNKGNFPGRFSGRQFSNSRSEMNVSTLELGDSALYLCASSLGGSGNTIYFGEGSWLTVV.

This clone was observed a single time. J is TRBJ1-2 and V is TRBV29-1; TRBD1 is a possible D gene (5 bases). V shed 4 bases and J shed 2 bases, with 8 bases lying between them. Germline V gives CDR1 SQVTM, CDR2 ANQGSEA. The CDR3 is 12 amino acids. CDR3: CSVAEGNYGYTF. The CDR3 DNA is TGCAGCGTTGCGGAGGGGAACTATGGCTACACCTTC.

The chain carries TRBV27 and TRBJ1-2; no definite D call. Germline V gene lookup returns CDR1 MNHEY and CDR2 SMNVEV (reference sequence). The CDR3 contains 16 residues. Between the trimmed V and J ends, which lost 2 bases and 4 bases, there was a span of 17 bases. The chain's CDR3 is CASSLDGVRPSYGYTF. In DNA form, the CDR3 reads TGTGCCAGCAGTTTAGATGGAGTTCGGCCATCCTATGGCTACACCTTC.